This T cell receptor beta chain was sequenced in a study of blood T cell repertoires in COVID-19. About the research overall: Nucleic acid was either cDNA or gDNA, and it came from T cells, B-cell-depleted T cells, or PBMCs.

TCRdb keeps only in-frame clones here, not all; method: immunoSEQ multiplex PCR. The table records fewer than 700,000 clones, about 89% of them present only once. The CDR3 sequence is 14 residues long. Germline CDR1 reads MDHEN; CDR2 reads SYDVKM. Trimming cost V 7 bases and J 4 bases, with 17 bases left between them. The specimen was peripheral blood. The chain is built from TRBV28 and TRBJ2-7; a possible D gene is TRBD1 (6 bases). The TCR was taken from a woman between 50 and 59 years old with COVID-19, enrolled during active disease. The CDR3 DNA reads as TGTGCCAGCAACAAATTCGGCAGGGGTTACGAGCAGTACTTC. This translates into CASNKFGRGYEQYF.